The 3 T cell receptor beta chains below come from one sample, sequenced in a study of blood T cell repertoires in COVID-19. Measured with immunoSEQ multiplex PCR; TCRdb has only the in-frame clones, and not every one. This table has approximately 89,000 clones, approximately 81% appearing once. Specimen: peripheral blood. The receptors originated from a woman aged 70-85 years with acute or convalescent COVID-19.

The chain couples TRBV28 to TRBJ2-5; 13 positions agree with TRBD2. Germline CDR1 reads MDHEN; CDR2 reads SYDVKM. V lost 4 bases to trimming and J lost 5 bases; unmatched junction nucleotides: 10. CDR3 length: 17 amino acids. This chain's CDR3 is CASSSPGLAGSWETQYF. The CDR3 bases are TGTGCCAGCAGTTCACCGGGACTAGCGGGGTCTTGGGAGACCCAGTACTTC.

The chain uses TRBV6-1 and TRBJ1-1; D is unclear. The CDR3 has 15 residues. V lost 2 bases and J lost 4, with 14 bases in between. Germline values: CDR1 MNHNS, CDR2 SASEGT. CDR3: CASSEYYEGSTEAFF. Written as DNA, the CDR3 is TGTGCCAGCAGTGAATACTACGAGGGTAGCACTGAAGCTTTCTTT.

The chain has TRBV4-1 and TRBJ2-1, with D hard to call. The CDR3 has 17 residues. Germline V gives CDR1 MGHRA, CDR2 YSYEKL. Trimming stripped 0 bases from V and 6 bases from J, with 18 bases between. In nucleotides, the CDR3 is TGCGCCAGCAGCCAAGAGTTTCCTCGAGGAACCTTCAATGAGCAGTTCTTC. Its translation is CASSQEFPRGTFNEQFF.